The entry below gives a single TCR beta chain sequence along with its context. Its antigen remains unidentified. There are no base qualities to consult, and no much larger clone falls within one base. As encoded in the germline V gene (reference sequence), CDR1 is LNHDA while CDR2 is SQIVND. The CDR3 covers 16 residues, taking in both the cysteine and the phenylalanine. Only the CDR3 portion is preserved as DNA: 48 bases, with reading frame beginning at the first base. V is reduced by 0 bases and J by 1 base, leaving a spacing of 10 bases between them. Patients with a history of autoimmune disease or receiving systemic immunosuppression were excluded from the trial. Peripheral blood for TCR sequencing was collected from all dose cohorts at baseline, on cycle 4 day 1, and on cycle 7 day 1. The samples were drawn from a first-in-human, open-label, multicenter phase I dose-escalation trial of ivuxolimab. The trial enrolled adults with locally advanced or metastatic head and neck squamous cell, hepatocellular, melanoma or renal cell carcinoma. Before TCR sequencing, CD4+ T cells and CD8+ T cells from peripheral blood were sorted into separate populations.

This entry comes from a study of OX40 agonist ivuxolimab in advanced cancers. For the study in its entirety: Ivuxolimab, which targeted the costimulatory receptor OX40 (CD134), was an agonistic, fully human IgG2 monoclonal antibody. Among the roughly 52 dose-escalation patients, about 20 had hepatocellular carcinoma, approximately 15 melanoma, 9 renal cell carcinoma and 9 head and neck cancer. Peripheral TCRbeta sequencing was intended to test whether TCR sequence diversity was altered and clonal T-cell expansion was caused by ivuxolimab. Prior anti-PD-1, anti-PD-L1 or anti-CTLA-4 therapy was permitted, and checkpoint inhibitors had been received by around 39% of dose-escalation patients. The monotherapy dose-escalation portion (N of about 50 patients) of the phase I ivuxolimab trial is reported in the paper. Partial responses occurred in three dose-escalation patients, of whom one had hepatocellular carcinoma and two had cutaneous melanoma. The dose-escalation cohort was over 70% male with a mean age of about 54 years, ranging from about 23 to 85. Intravenous ivuxolimab was administered to patients every 2 weeks at six dose levels: 0.01, 0.1, 0.3, 1.5, 3 and 10 mg/kg.

To sequence the TCRbeta CDR3 region, genomic DNA was isolated from the sorted cells. The immunoSEQ Assay was used to sequence the TCRbeta CDR3 regions. This immuneACCESS table, as held by TCRdb, lists in-frame sequences with V and J called but not all clones. Of the missing ones, under half trace to an unresolved V gene in checked studies; the others have no known cause. In this sample the table shows roughly 88,000 clones, about 90% of which occur a single time. The ten largest account for roughly 4% of the sample. Broad study findings and their caveats: After ivuxolimab, expanded clones were on average more numerous among CD8+ T cells than among CD4+ T cells. The antigen specificity of the clonally expanded peripheral T cells was not determined. Low levels of normalized T-cell clonal expansion were also seen in some nonresponding patients. Clonal expansion of both CD4+ and CD8+ blood T cells was observed from baseline to week 6 at doses 0.1 to 3.0 mg/kg. Partial responders in the 0.1-3.0 mg/kg groups had among the lowest normalized peripheral clonal expansion, especially among CD8+ T cells.

The sequenced sample was CD4+ or CD8+ T cells sorted from blood, obtained in a trial of the OX40 agonist ivuxolimab. The V and J segments used are TRBV19 and TRBJ1-5, with a weak D call of TRBD1 (5 bases match). This receptor was obtained from an adult with an advanced solid tumor such as melanoma, head and neck, liver or kidney cancer. The CDR3 protein is CASSIDPGRSNQPQHF. The DNA sequence follows: TGTGCCAGTAGTATAGACCCAGGGAGAAGCAATCAGCCCCAGCATTTT.